The sequence of this T cell receptor (beta chain) was determined in a study of CD8 T cells in Susac syndrome. Random-hexamer reverse transcription was applied to roughly 0.5 to 1 ug RNA. Amplification of TCR beta CDR3 used immunoSEQ multiplex PCR across 54 Vbeta and 13 Jbeta. One entry per CDR3 protein results from TCRdb running MiXCR on the immunoSEQ multiplex PCR reads. The sample records 55,000 to 70,000 distinct CDR3 sequences, approximately 95% being singletons. The CDR3 spans 15 residues. Germline V gives CDR1 DFQATT, CDR2 SNEGSKA (reference sequence). Trimming cost V 0 bases and J 6 bases; bases outside gene matches: 10. From blood CD8+ and CD4+ T cells, TCR beta sequences were generated. Controls were healthy donors chosen to match patients in age and sex.

The sequenced sample was CD8+ T cells from PBMCs. The chain is built from TRBV20-1 and TRBJ2-7; 8 nucleotides agree with TRBD1. This receptor was obtained from a human donor in good health. The CDR3 sequence is CSARDLATGGGEQYF. CDR3 DNA sequence: TGCAGTGCTAGAGACCTAGCCACAGGGGGTGGCGAGCAGTACTTC.